A selection of T cell receptor beta chains follows, all from one sample in a study of cytomegalovirus exposure and HLA in healthy donors. Measured with immunoSEQ multiplex PCR; TCRdb has only the in-frame clones, and not every one. The sample lists almost 200,000 clones, about 81% occurring once. The sample comprised PBMCs. These receptors all stem from a young woman in good health and CMV-seronegative. The CDR3 runs from the conserved cysteine through the conserved F or W. A D gene is named only where the DNA matches it firmly. Size tells how often a clone was seen (once, few, many) or the class of an expanded clone, and some rows leave it out.

TRBJ1-2	TRBV18	-	-	TGTGCCAGCTCACAGGGGCCTAACTATGGCTACACCTTC	CASSQGPNYGYTF
TRBJ2-3	TRBV5-1	once	-	TGCGCCAGCTCCAACGGGGGGCGAGGGGATACGCAGTATTTT	CASSNGGRGDTQYF
TRBJ1-4	TRBV28	-	-	TGTGCCAGCAGAGCGGACAGAAATAATGAAAAACTGTTTTTT	CASRADRNNEKLFF
TRBJ2-1	TRBV2	-	-	TGTGCCAGCTTTGGAAGAGGGCCAATAAAGAATGAGCAGTTCTTC	CASFGRGPIKNEQFF
TRBJ2-3	TRBV2	-	TRBD2	TGTGCCAGCCGGTGGCTAGCGGGGGGTGCAGATACGCAGTATTTT	CASRWLAGGADTQYF
TRBJ1-1	TRBV4-1	few	-	TGCGCCAGCAGCCAAGATCCAGGAGGGAATACTGAAGCTTTCTTT	CASSQDPGGNTEAFF
TRBJ1-6	TRBV28	few	-	TGTGCCAGCAGTTCTGATTCACCCCTCCACTTT	CASSSDSPLHF
TRBJ1-5	TRBV19	once	TRBD1	TGTGCCAGTGGGGACAGGGCCAATCAGCCCCAGCATTTT	CASGDRANQPQHF
TRBJ1-5	TRBV6-1	few	-	TGTGCCAGCAGTCAGCAGGGCAATCAGCCCCAGCATTTT	CASSQQGNQPQHF
TRBJ2-1	TRBV6-4	-	TRBD2	TGTGCCAGCAGTGCTGGGGGGGGGATAGACAATGAGCAGTTCTTC	CASSAGGGIDNEQFF
TRBJ2-7	TRBV27	few	-	TGTGCCAGCAGTTTAGGACAGAGCTCCTACGAGCAGTACTTC	CASSLGQSSYEQYF
TRBJ2-1	TRBV19	-	TRBD1	TGTGCCAGCAGGGGGCTTGACGACAATGAGCAGTTCTTC	CASRGLDDNEQFF
TRBJ2-1	TRBV5-1	-	-	TGCGCCAGCAGCTTGGAACAGAATGAGCAGTTCTTC	CASSLEQNEQFF
TRBJ2-7	TRBV6-6	-	-	TGTGCCAGCAGCAAACTAGTGGGCGGCCCCTACGAGCAGTACTTC	CASSKLVGGPYEQYF
TRBJ2-3	TRBV4-1	-	-	TGCGCCAGCATTGGGGCTAGGAGCACAGATACGCAGTATTTT	CASIGARSTDTQYF
TRBJ2-2	TRBV5-1	-	-	TGCGCCAGCAGCTTGGAGGGGGCCGGGGAGCTGTTTTTT	CASSLEGAGELFF
TRBJ1-1	TRBV28	many	-	TGTGCCAGCAGTTTATTGACAGCGACAAACACTGAAGCTTTCTTT	CASSLLTATNTEAFF
TRBJ1-3	TRBV30	-	-	TGTGCCTGGGCTTACGGGGGCTCTGGAAACACCATATATTTT	CAWAYGGSGNTIYF
TRBJ1-5	TRBV5-6	-	-	TGTGCCAGCAGCCCTGCAGGGATTAGCAATCAGCCCCAGCATTTT	CASSPAGISNQPQHF
TRBJ2-1	TRBV7-6	-	TRBD2	TGTGCCAGCAGCTTAGCTCCCGGGACTAGCGGGTACAATGAGCAGTTCTTC	CASSLAPGTSGYNEQFF
TRBJ1-1	TRBV19	-	-	TGTGCCAGTAGGGTAGGGGGCACTGAAGCTTTCTTT	CASRVGGTEAFF
TRBJ2-7	TRBV27	-	-	TGTGCCAGCAGTTTTGTGGGGACTGAGTACGAGCAGTACTTC	CASSFVGTEYEQYF
TRBJ1-2	TRBV5-1	-	TRBD1	TGCGCCAGCAGCTTGGCCACAGGGGGCGGTGGCTACACCTTC	CASSLATGGGGYTF
TRBJ2-3	TRBV4-2	-	TRBD2	TGTGCCAGCAGCCAAGATCTCGGGACTAGGATAGATACGCAGTATTTT	CASSQDLGTRIDTQYF
TRBJ2-7	TRBV7-3	-	TRBD1	TGTGCCAGCAGCTTAAGCCCGGACAGGCACGACGAGCAGTACTTC	CASSLSPDRHDEQYF
TRBJ1-1	TRBV6-5	-	-	TGTGCCAGCAGTTACTCAAGGGGAGGCACTGAAGCTTTCTTT	CASSYSRGGTEAFF
TRBJ2-5	TRBV18	once	TRBD2	TGTGCCAGCTCACCCCCGGGACTAGCGGAGACCCAGTACTTC	CASSPPGLAETQYF
TRBJ2-7	TRBV11-2	-	TRBD1	TGTGCCAGCAGAGGACCTCAGGACAGGGGGGTTCCGTACGAGCAGTACTTC	CASRGPQDRGVPYEQYF
TRBJ1-1	TRBV5-1	-	-	TGCGCCAGCAGCTTGGAGTACAGCCCCTCAAGTACTGAAGCTTTCTTT	CASSLEYSPSSTEAFF
TRBJ2-4	TRBV29-1	once	-	TGCAGCGTAAACGTACTAGCCAAAAACATTCAGTACTTC	CSVNVLAKNIQYF
TRBJ1-1	TRBV30	few	-	TGTGCCTGGAGTCAACAGTCGAACACTGAAGCTTTCTTT	CAWSQQSNTEAFF
TRBJ2-7	TRBV6-5	-	TRBD1	TGTGCCAGCAGCCCCGGACAGGGGCTCTACGAGCAGTACTTC	CASSPGQGLYEQYF
TRBJ1-2	TRBV18	-	-	TGTGCCAGCTCACCACTCGACGGGAAAGCTAACTATGGCTACACCTTC	CASSPLDGKANYGYTF
TRBJ2-1	TRBV18	-	-	TGTGCCAGCTCACCCGCGGTTAACTACAATGAGCAGTTCTTC	CASSPAVNYNEQFF
TRBJ1-2	TRBV2	-	-	TGTGCCAGCAGCAACCAGGGACTCTACTATGGCTACACCTTC	CASSNQGLYYGYTF
TRBJ1-5	TRBV19	-	TRBD1	TGTGCCACCATTACCCCCGGGACAGGCTCCCAGCATTTT	CATITPGTGSQHF
TRBJ2-5	TRBV30	-	-	TGTGCCTGGAGTGAGCCCGCCGGGACCCAGTACTTC	CAWSEPAGTQYF
TRBJ2-7	TRBV5-4	-	-	TGTGCCAGCAGCTCCTTCGACAGTTGGGGACAGTACTTC	CASSSFDSWGQYF
TRBJ2-7	TRBV27	-	-	TGTGCCAGCAGGACCCCAGGGGTACTCTACGAGCAGTACTTC	CASRTPGVLYEQYF
TRBJ1-1	TRBV25-1	-	-	TGTGCCAGCAGTGAATATACGGGGAAGAACACTGAAGCTTTCTTT	CASSEYTGKNTEAFF
TRBJ2-7	TRBV7-9	-	TRBD1	TGTGCCAGCAGCTCCCAGGACAGGGGGAACTACGAGCAGTACTTC	CASSSQDRGNYEQYF
TRBJ2-3	TRBV27	-	-	TGTGCCAGCAGTTTAAATGCGCAGGGGTCACAGAGTACGCAGTATTTT	CASSLNAQGSQSTQYF